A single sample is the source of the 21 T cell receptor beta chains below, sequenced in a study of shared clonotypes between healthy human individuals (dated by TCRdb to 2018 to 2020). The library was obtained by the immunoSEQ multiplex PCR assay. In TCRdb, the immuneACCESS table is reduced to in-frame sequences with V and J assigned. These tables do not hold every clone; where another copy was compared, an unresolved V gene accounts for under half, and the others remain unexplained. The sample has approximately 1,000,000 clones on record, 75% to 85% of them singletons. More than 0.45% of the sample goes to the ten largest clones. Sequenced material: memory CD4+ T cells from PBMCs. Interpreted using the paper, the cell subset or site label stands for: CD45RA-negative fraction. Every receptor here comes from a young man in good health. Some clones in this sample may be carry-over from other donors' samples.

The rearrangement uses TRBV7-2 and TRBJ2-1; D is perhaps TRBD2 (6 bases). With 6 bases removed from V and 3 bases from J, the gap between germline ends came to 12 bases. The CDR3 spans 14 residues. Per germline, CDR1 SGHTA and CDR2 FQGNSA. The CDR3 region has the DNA TGTGCCAGCAGTATTGAGACTAGCTACAATGAGCAGTTCTTC. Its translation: CASSIETSYNEQFF.

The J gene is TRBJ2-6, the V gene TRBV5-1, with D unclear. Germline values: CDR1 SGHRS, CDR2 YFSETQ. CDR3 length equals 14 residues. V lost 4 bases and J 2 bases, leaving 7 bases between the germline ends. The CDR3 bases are TGCGCCAGCAGCCCAAGTACTGGGGCCAACGTCCTGACTTTC. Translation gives CASSPSTGANVLTF. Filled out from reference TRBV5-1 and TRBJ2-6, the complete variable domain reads KAGVTQTPRYLIKTRGQQVTLSCSPISGHRSVSWYQQTPGQGLQFLFEYFSETQRNKGNFPGRFSGRQFSNSRSEMNVSTLELGDSALYLCASSPSTGANVLTFGAGSRLTVL.

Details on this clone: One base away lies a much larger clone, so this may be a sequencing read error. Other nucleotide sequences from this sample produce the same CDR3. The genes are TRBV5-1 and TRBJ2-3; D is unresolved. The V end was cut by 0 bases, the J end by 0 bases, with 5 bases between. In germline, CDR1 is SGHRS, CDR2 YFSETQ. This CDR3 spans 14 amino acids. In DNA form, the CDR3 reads TGCGCCAGCAGCTTGGGGTCTAGCACAGATACGCAGTATTTT. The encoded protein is CASSLGSSTDTQYF.

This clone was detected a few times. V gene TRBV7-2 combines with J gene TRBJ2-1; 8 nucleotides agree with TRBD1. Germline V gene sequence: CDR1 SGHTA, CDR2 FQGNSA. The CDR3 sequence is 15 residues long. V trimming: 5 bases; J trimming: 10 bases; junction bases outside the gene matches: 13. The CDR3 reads CASSPYGVTGAEQFF. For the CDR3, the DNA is TGTGCCAGCAGCCCTTATGGGGTGACAGGGGCCGAGCAGTTCTTC.

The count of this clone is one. As DNA, the CDR3 is TGTGCCAGCAGGGGGGACGCCTACGAGCAGTACTTC. It encodes CASRGDAYEQYF. J is TRBJ2-7 and V is TRBV28; D may match TRBD1 or TRBD2 (5 bases each). This CDR3 has 12 residues. Trimming took 6 bases from V and 2 from J, leaving 8 bases between them. The germline V gene encodes CDR1 MDHEN and CDR2 SYDVKM.

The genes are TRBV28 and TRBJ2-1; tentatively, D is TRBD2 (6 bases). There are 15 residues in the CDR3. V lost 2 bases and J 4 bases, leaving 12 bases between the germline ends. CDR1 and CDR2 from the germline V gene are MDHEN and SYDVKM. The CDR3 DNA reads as TGTGCCAGCAGTTTACTTGGCGGGACTTACAATGAGCAGTTCTTC. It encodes CASSLLGGTYNEQFF.

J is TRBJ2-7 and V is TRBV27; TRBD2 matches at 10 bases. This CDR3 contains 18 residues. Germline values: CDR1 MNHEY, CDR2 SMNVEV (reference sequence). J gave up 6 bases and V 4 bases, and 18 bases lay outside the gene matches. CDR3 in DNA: TGTGCCAGCAGTTCTAGATCTTTCTCCCTAGCGGGAGTAGGCGAGCAGTACTTC. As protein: CASSSRSFSLAGVGEQYF.

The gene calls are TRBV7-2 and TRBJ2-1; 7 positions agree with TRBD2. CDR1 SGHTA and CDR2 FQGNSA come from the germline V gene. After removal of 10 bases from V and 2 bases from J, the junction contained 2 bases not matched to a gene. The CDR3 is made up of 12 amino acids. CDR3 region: CATTSAYNEQFF. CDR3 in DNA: TGTGCCACCACTAGCGCCTACAATGAGCAGTTCTTC.

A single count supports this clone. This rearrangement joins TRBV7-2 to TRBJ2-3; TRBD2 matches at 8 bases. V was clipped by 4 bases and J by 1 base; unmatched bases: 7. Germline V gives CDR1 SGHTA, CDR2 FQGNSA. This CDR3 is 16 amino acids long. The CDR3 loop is CASSYQPGLGTDTQYF. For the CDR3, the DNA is TGTGCCAGCAGCTATCAACCGGGACTAGGCACAGATACGCAGTATTTT.

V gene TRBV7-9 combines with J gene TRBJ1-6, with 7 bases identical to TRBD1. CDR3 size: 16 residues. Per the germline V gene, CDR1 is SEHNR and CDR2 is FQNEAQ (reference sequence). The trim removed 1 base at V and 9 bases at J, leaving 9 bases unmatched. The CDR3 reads CASSLGTGLSISPLHF. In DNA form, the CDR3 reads TGTGCCAGCAGCTTAGGGACAGGTCTTTCGATTTCACCCCTCCACTTT.

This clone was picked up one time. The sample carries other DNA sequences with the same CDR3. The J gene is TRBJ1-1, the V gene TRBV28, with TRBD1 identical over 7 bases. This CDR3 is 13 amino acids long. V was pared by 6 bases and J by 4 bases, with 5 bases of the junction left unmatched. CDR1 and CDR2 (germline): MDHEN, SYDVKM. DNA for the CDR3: TGTGCCAGCAGCCTGAGGGGGCTCACTGAAGCTTTCTTT. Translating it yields CASSLRGLTEAFF. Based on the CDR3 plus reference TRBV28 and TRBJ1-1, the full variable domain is DVKVTQSSRYLVKRTGEKVFLECVQDMDHENMFWYRQDPGLGLRLIYFSYDVKMKEKGDIPEGYSVSREKKERFSLILESASTNQTSMYLCASSLRGLTEAFFGQGTRLTVV.

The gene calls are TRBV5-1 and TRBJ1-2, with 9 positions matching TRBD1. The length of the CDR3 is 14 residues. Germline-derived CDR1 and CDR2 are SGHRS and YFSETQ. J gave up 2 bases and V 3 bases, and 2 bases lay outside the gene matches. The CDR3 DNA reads TGCGCCAGCAGCTGGACAGGGGAGAACTATGGCTACACCTTC. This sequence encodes CASSWTGENYGYTF.

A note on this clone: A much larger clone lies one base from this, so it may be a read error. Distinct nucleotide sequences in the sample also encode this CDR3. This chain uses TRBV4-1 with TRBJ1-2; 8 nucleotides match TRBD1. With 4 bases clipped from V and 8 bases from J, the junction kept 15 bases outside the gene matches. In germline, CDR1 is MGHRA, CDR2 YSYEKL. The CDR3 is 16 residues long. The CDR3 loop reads CASSPPTGTGWRGYTF. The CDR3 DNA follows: TGCGCCAGCAGCCCTCCTACCGGGACAGGCTGGAGAGGCTACACCTTC.

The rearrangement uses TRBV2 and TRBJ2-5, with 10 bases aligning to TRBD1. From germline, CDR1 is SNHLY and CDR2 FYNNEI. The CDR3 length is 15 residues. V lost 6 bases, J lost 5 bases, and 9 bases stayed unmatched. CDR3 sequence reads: CASSDRGQMVETQYF. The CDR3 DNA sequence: TGTGCCAGCAGCGACAGGGGGCAAATGGTGGAGACCCAGTACTTC.

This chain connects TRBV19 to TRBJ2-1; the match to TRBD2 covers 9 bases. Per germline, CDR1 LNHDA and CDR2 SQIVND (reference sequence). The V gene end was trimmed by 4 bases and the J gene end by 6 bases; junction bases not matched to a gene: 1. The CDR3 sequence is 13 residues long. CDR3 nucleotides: TGTGCCAGTAGTAGCGGGAGGGCCAATGAGCAGTTCTTC. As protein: CASSSGRANEQFF.

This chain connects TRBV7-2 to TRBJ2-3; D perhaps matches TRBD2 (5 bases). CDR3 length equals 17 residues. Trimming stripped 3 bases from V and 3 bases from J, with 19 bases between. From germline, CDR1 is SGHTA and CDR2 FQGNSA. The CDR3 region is CASSFGAGSPGTDTQYF. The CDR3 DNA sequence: TGTGCCAGCAGCTTCGGTGCTGGGAGTCCGGGAACAGATACGCAGTATTTT.

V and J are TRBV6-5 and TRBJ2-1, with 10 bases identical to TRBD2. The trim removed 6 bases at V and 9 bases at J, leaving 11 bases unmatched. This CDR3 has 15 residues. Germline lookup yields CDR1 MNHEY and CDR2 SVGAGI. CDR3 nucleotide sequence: TGTGCCAGCAGACCATCCGGGACTAGCGAGAGTGAGCAGTTCTTC. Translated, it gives CASRPSGTSESEQFF.

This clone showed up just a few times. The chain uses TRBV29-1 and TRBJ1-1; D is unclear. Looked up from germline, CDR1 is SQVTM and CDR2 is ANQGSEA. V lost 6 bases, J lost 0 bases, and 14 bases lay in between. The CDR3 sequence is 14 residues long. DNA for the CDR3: TGCAGCGTCTACCCTTTGTTTATGAACACTGAAGCTTTCTTT. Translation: CSVYPLFMNTEAFF.

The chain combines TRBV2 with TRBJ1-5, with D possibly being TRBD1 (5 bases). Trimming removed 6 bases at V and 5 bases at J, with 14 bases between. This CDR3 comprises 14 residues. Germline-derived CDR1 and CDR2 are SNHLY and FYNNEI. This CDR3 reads CASRAVQADQPQHF. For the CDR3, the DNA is TGTGCCAGCAGGGCGGTACAGGCGGATCAGCCCCAGCATTTT.

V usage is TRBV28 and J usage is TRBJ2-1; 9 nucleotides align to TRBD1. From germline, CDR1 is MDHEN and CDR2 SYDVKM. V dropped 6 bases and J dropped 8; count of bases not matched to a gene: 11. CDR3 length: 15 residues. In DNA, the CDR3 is TGTGCCAGCAGGGGGGGACAGGGTGAGATCTATGAGCAGTTCTTC. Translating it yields CASRGGQGEIYEQFF.

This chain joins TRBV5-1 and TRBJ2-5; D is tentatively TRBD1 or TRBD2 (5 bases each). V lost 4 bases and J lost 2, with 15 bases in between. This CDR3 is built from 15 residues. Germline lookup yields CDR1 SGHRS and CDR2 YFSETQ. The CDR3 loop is CASSPLGTAQETQYF. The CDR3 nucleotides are TGCGCCAGCAGCCCCCTCGGGACGGCTCAAGAGACCCAGTACTTC.